This T cell receptor beta chain is from a study of post-analysis software for immune sequencing data. cDNA libraries for TCR beta contained unique molecular identifiers. TCRdb re-analysed the PCR reads in MiXCR, keeping a single row per CDR3 protein. The sample shows about 460,000 distinct CDR3 sequences, roughly 45% of them seen only once. Details on this clonotype: Antigen unknown.

Points from the study as a whole: Comparison of patients with controls showed five TRBV segments more frequent in patients, TRBV5-6, TRBV5-1 and TRBV20-1 among them. Significantly decreased normalized Chao1 diversity was recorded for multiple sclerosis patients relative to controls.

Germline CDR1 MNHEY, CDR2 SVGEGT. The CDR3 covers 14 residues. The V gene lost 0 bases and the J gene lost 3 bases, with 6 bases spanning the gap. Sequenced material: blood. The chain uses TRBV6-2 or TRBV6-3 and TRBJ2-4; weak D call: TRBD2 (6 bases). The receptor was isolated from a girl aged 10-17 years with multiple sclerosis. In DNA, the CDR3 is TGTGCCAGCAGTTACTCGGGGGGCAAAAACATTCAGTACTTC. It specifies CASSYSGGKNIQYF.